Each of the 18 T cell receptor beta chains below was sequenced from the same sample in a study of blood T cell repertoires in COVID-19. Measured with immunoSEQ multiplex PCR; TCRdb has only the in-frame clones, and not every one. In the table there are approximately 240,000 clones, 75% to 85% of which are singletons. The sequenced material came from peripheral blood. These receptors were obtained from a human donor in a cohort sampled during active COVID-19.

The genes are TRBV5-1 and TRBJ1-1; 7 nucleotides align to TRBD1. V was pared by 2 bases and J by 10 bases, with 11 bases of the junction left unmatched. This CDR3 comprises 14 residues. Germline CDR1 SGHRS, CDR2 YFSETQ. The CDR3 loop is CASSLGDSPLLAFF. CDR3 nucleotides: TGCGCCAGCAGCTTAGGGGACAGTCCCCTGTTAGCTTTCTTT.

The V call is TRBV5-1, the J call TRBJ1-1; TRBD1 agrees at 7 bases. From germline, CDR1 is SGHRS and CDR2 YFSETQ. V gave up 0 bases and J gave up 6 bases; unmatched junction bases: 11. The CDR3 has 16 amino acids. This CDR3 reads CASSLAYRGSRAEAFF. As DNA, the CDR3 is TGCGCCAGCAGCTTGGCTTACAGGGGAAGCCGCGCTGAAGCTTTCTTT.

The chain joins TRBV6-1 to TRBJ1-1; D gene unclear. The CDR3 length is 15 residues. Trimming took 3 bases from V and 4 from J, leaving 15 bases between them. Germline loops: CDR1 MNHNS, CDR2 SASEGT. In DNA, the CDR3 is TGTGCCAGCAGTGAGACCTGGATGCCGGGCACTGAAGCTTTCTTT. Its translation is CASSETWMPGTEAFF.

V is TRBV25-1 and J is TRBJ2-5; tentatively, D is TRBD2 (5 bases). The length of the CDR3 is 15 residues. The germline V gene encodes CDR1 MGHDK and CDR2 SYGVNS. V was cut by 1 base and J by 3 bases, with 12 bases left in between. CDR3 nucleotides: TGTGCCAGCAGTGAATTCGTAGGGAGAGAAGAGACCCAGTACTTC. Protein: CASSEFVGREETQYF.

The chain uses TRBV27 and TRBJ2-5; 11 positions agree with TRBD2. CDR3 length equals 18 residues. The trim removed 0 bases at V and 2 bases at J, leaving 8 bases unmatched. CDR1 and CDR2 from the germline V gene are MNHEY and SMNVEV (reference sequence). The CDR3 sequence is CASSLSKASGGLQETQYF. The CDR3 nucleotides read TGTGCCAGCAGTTTATCGAAGGCTAGCGGGGGGCTTCAAGAGACCCAGTACTTC.

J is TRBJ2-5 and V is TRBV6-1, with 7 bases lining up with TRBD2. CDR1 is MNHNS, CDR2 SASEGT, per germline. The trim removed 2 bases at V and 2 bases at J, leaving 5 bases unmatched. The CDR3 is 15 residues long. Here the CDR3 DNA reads TGTGCCAGCAGTGAATGGGAGGGAGGGCAAGAGACCCAGTACTTC. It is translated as CASSEWEGGQETQYF.

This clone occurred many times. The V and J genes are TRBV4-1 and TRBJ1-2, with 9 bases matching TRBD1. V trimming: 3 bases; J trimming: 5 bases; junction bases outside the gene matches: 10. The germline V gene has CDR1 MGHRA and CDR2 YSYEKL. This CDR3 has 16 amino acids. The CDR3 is CASSHPYRGRGYGYTF. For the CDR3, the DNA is TGCGCCAGCAGCCACCCATACAGGGGGCGTGGGTATGGCTACACCTTC.

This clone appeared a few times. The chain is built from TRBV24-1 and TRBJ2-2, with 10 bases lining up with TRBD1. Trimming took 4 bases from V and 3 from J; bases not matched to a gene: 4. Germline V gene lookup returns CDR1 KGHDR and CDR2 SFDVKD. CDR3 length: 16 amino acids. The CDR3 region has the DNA TGTGCCACCAGTGACCCCGGGACAGGGGACACCGGGGAGCTGTTTTTT. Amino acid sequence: CATSDPGTGDTGELFF.

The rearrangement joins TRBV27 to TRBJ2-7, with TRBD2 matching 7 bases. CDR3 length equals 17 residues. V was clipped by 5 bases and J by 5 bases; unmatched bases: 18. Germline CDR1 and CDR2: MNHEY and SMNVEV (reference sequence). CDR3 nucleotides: TGTGCCAGCAGTCCTCCACCAAGATACGGGAGGCACAACGAGCAGTACTTC. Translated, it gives CASSPPPRYGRHNEQYF.

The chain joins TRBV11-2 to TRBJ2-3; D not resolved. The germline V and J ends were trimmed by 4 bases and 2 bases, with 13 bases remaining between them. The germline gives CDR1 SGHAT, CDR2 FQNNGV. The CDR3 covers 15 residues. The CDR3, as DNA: TGTGCCAGCAGCTCACTCTGGGCAGACACAGATACGCAGTATTTT. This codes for CASSSLWADTDTQYF.

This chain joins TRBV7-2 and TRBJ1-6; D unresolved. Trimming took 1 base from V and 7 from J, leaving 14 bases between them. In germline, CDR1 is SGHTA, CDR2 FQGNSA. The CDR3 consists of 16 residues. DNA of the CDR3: TGTGCCAGCAGCTTAGATAGTGCAGGATCGAATTCACCCCTCCACTTT. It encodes CASSLDSAGSNSPLHF.

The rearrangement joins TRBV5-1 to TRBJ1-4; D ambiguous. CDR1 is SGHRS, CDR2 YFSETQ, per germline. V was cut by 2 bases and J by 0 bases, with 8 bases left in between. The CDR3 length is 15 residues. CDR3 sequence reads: CASSLSGTTNEKLFF. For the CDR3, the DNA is TGCGCCAGCAGCTTATCCGGGACAACTAATGAAAAACTGTTTTTT.

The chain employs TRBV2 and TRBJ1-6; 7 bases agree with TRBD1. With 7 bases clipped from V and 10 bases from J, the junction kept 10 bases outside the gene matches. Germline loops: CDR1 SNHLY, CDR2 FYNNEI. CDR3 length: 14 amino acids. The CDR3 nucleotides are TGTGCCAGCACCGAGGGGGACAGAGGATCACCCCTCCACTTT. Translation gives CASTEGDRGSPLHF.

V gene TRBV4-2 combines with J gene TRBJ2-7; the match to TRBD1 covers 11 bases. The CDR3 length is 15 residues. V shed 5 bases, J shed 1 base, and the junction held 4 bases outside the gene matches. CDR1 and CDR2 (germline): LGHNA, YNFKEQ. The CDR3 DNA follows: TGTGCCAGCAGCTACGGACAGGGGGCTTCCTACGAGCAGTACTTC. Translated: CASSYGQGASYEQYF.

This CDR3 reads CASSTRRDTEAFF. As DNA, the CDR3 is TGTGCCAGCAGCACTAGGAGAGACACTGAAGCTTTCTTT. V is TRBV3-1 (or the pseudogene TRBV3-2) and J is TRBJ1-1, with unresolved D. Germline V CDR1 and CDR2: LGHDT, YNNKEL (reference sequence). V was cut by 5 bases and J by 3 bases, with 10 bases left in between. This CDR3 is built from 13 residues.

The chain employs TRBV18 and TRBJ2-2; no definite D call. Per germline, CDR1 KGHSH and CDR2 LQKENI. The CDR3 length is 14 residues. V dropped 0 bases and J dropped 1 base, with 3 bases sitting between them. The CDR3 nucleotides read TGTGCCAGCTCACCACCACAGAACACCGGGGAGCTGTTTTTT. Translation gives CASSPPQNTGELFF.

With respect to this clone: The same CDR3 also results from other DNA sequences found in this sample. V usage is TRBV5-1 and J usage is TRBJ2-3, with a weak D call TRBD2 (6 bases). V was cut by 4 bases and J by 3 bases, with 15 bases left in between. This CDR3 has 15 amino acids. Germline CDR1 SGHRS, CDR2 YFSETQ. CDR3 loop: CASSPRGARTDTQYF. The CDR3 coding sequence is TGCGCCAGCAGCCCTCGCGGGGCGAGAACAGATACGCAGTATTTT.

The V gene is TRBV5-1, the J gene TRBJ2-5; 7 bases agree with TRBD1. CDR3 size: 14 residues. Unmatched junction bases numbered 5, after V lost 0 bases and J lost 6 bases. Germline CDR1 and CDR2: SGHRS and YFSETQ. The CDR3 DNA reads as TGCGCCAGCAGCTTGGATCCGACAGGGAAGACCCAGTACTTC. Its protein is CASSLDPTGKTQYF.